What follows are 15 T cell receptor beta chains derived from one specimen sequenced in a study of type 1 and type 2 diabetes patients. Amplification started from genomic DNA. Multiplex PCR with 30 forward and 13 reverse primers amplified the TCR beta CDR3. Using its own MiXCR run on the multiplex PCR reads, TCRdb lists one record per CDR3 protein. This sample carries 250,000 or so distinct CDR3 sequences, around 47% of them seen once, and the ten largest clones take around 15%. Sequences were obtained from peripheral blood mononuclear cells (PBMCs). The receptors derive from a man younger than 35 with type 2 diabetes.

This clonotype was picked up a small number of times. An end of the junction does not agree with germline; a read error may underlie this. The chain couples TRBV30 to TRBJ1-6; D is unclear. The CDR3 spans 13 residues. Germline V gene sequence: CDR1 GTSNPN, CDR2 SVGIG (reference sequence). As DNA, the CDR3 is TGTGCCTGGAGTGGGACGGCGAATTCACCCCCCCACTTT. It encodes CAWSGTANSPPHF.

This clonotype turned up a few times. The rearrangement joins TRBV19 to TRBJ2-1; the match to TRBD1 covers 7 bases. Losses at the gene ends were 6 bases for V and 10 bases for J; bases not matched to a gene: 6. Germline V gene data show CDR1 as LNHDA and CDR2 as SQIVND (reference sequence). The CDR3 has 12 residues. CDR3 DNA sequence: TGTGCCAGTAGCTTCACAGGGGTAGAGCAGTTCTTC. This translates into CASSFTGVEQFF. Looking up the rest from reference TRBV19 and TRBJ2-1 gives the full variable domain: DGGITQSPKYLFRKEGQNVTLSCEQNLNHDAMYWYRQDPGQGLRLIYYSQIVNDFQKGDIAEGYSVSREKKESFPLTVTSAQKNPTAFYLCASSFTGVEQFFGPGTRLTVL.

V gene TRBV28 combines with J gene TRBJ2-6; a possible D gene is TRBD2 (7 bases). Germline V CDR1 and CDR2: MDHEN, SYDVKM. V lost 10 bases, J lost 5 bases, and 18 bases lay in between. This CDR3 contains 15 residues. The CDR3, as DNA: TGTGCCACTAAGGACAGCGGGGCCTGGGCCAACGTCCTGACTTTC. As protein: CATKDSGAWANVLTF.

In nucleotides, the CDR3 is TGTGCCACCAGTGATTGGCGGGCCGGACAAGAGACCCAGTACTTC. It specifies CATSDWRAGQETQYF. V usage is TRBV24-1 and J usage is TRBJ2-5; TRBD2 is a possible D gene (5 bases). This CDR3 has 15 residues. V was trimmed by 2 bases and J by 2 bases, leaving 11 bases between them. The V gene's germline CDR1 is KGHDR and CDR2 SFDVKD.

A few counts support this clonotype. The chain carries TRBV18 and TRBJ1-2; D might be TRBD1 (5 bases). Germline V gene lookup returns CDR1 KGHSH and CDR2 LQKENI. V was trimmed by 2 bases and J by 2 bases, leaving 6 bases between them. CDR3 length: 13 residues. The CDR3 DNA is TGTGCCAGCTCACCAGGGGGGAACTATGGCTACACCTTC. Translation gives CASSPGGNYGYTF.

The sample holds a few counts of this clonotype. This chain joins TRBV19 and TRBJ2-3, with 9 positions matching TRBD1. The CDR3 is 16 residues long. The trim removed 9 bases at V and 0 bases at J, leaving 10 bases unmatched. Germline V gene data show CDR1 as LNHDA and CDR2 as SQIVND (reference sequence). The CDR3 region is CASDRGGPGSTDTQYF. In nucleotides, the CDR3 is TGTGCCAGCGACAGGGGGGGGCCGGGGAGCACAGATACGCAGTATTTT.

There are a few counts of this clonotype. J is TRBJ1-1 and V is TRBV7-3; D is ambiguous. There are 15 residues in the CDR3. Per the germline V gene, CDR1 is SGHTA and CDR2 is FQGTGA. The V and J ends lost 0 bases and 1 base respectively, with 9 bases between them. The CDR3 sequence: CASSLTRDENTEAFF. CDR3 DNA sequence: TGTGCCAGCAGCTTAACGCGAGACGAGAACACTGAAGCTTTCTTT. Drawing the rest from reference TRBV7-3 and TRBJ1-1, the complete variable domain is GAGVSQTPSNKVTEKGKYVELRCDPISGHTALYWYRQSLGQGPEFLIYFQGTGAADDSGLPNDRFFAVRPEGSVSTLKIQRTERGDSAVYLCASSLTRDENTEAFFGQGTRLTVV.

The chain employs TRBV20-1 and TRBJ2-3; D ambiguous. The germline gives CDR1 DFQATT, CDR2 SNEGSKA (reference sequence). This CDR3 has 15 residues. V lost 3 bases, J lost 5 bases, and 18 bases lay in between. The CDR3 bases are TGCAGTGCTAGTGAGGCGAGAGGCCGTCGAGATACGCAGTATTTT. Translating gives CSASEARGRRDTQYF.

This clonotype was observed a few times. Here the CDR3 reads CASSQDSARNQPQHF. The CDR3, as DNA: TGCGCCAGCAGCCAAGATTCCGCTAGAAATCAGCCCCAGCATTTT. This chain links TRBV4-1 with TRBJ1-5, with D uncertain. V was cut by 0 bases and J by 4 bases, with 10 bases left in between. This CDR3 is built from 15 residues. Looked up from germline, CDR1 is MGHRA and CDR2 is YSYEKL.

The chain carries TRBV7-9 and TRBJ2-7; 11 nucleotides line up with TRBD1. Germline V gene lookup returns CDR1 SEHNR and CDR2 FQNEAQ (reference sequence). Trimming removed 4 bases from V and 4 bases from J; junction bases left unmatched: 9. This CDR3 contains 16 residues. CDR3 protein: CASSSLPGQGEYEQYF. The CDR3 region has the DNA TGTGCCAGCAGCTCACTGCCGGGACAGGGGGAGTACGAGCAGTACTTC.

The chain carries TRBV20-1 and TRBJ1-6, with D possibly being TRBD1 (5 bases). The CDR3 sequence is 14 residues long. Trimming cost V 3 bases and J 7 bases, with 13 bases left between them. Germline lookup yields CDR1 DFQATT and CDR2 SNEGSKA (reference sequence). In DNA, the CDR3 is TGCAGTGCTAGTAATATGGGGCGAAATTCACCCCTCCACTTT. It is translated as CSASNMGRNSPLHF.

The chain employs TRBV20-1 and TRBJ1-2; a possible D gene is TRBD1 (6 bases). The V gene's germline CDR1 is DFQATT and CDR2 SNEGSKA (reference sequence). This CDR3 is built from 13 residues. For the CDR3, the DNA is TGCAGAGCCAGAAGGACAGTAAACTATGGCTACACCTTC. Protein: CRARRTVNYGYTF.

The CDR3 here is CASSLAVLGEQYF. CDR3 nucleotides: TGTGCCAGCAGTCTAGCGGTGCTTGGGGAGCAGTACTTC. The J gene is TRBJ2-7, the V gene TRBV14; 7 bases map to TRBD2. The germline V gene has CDR1 SGHDN and CDR2 FVKESK. V shed 6 bases and J 7 bases; nucleotides not matched to a gene: 9. This CDR3 has 13 amino acids.

This clonotype was counted a single time. The rearrangement uses TRBV10-3 and TRBJ2-3; D possibly corresponds to TRBD1 (6 bases). Germline values: CDR1 ENHRY, CDR2 SYGVKD. The CDR3 loop spans 12 amino acids. Trimming removed 7 bases from V and 4 bases from J, with 9 bases in between. The CDR3 reads CAIKGDADTQYF. The CDR3 nucleotides are TGTGCCATCAAGGGGGACGCAGATACGCAGTATTTT.

The V call is TRBV30, the J call TRBJ1-1; D remains ambiguous. Trimming stripped 1 base from V and 5 bases from J, with 11 bases between. This CDR3 has 13 residues. Germline CDR1 is GTSNPN and CDR2 is SVGIG (reference sequence). The CDR3 bases are TGTGCCTGGAGTGCCACTGACGGGACTGAAGCTTTCTTT. It translates to CAWSATDGTEAFF. Drawing the rest from reference TRBV30 and TRBJ1-1, the complete variable domain is SQTIHQWPATLVQPVGSPLSLECTVEGTSNPNLYWYRQAAGRGLQLLFYSVGIGQISSEVPQNLSASRPQDRQFILSSKKLLLSDSGFYLCAWSATDGTEAFFGQGTRLTVV.